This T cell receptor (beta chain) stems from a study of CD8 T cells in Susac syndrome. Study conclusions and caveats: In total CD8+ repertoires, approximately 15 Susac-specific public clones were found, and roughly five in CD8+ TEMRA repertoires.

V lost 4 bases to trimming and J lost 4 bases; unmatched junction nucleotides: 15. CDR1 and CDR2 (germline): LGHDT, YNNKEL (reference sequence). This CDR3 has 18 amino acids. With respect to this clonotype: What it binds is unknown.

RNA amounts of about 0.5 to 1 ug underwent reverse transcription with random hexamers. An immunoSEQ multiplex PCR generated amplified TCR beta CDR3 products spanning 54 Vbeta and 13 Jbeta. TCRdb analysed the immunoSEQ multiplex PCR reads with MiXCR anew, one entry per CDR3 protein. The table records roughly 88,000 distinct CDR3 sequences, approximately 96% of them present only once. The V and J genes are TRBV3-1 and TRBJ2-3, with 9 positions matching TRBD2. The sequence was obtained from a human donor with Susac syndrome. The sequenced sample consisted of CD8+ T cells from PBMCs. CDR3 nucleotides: TGTGCCAGCAGCCGAGTGGCCGTGGCGGGAGGGTGGCCAGATACGCAGTATTTT. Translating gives CASSRVAVAGGWPDTQYF.